The rows below give T cell receptor beta chains drawn from one sample of a study of shared clonotypes between healthy human individuals. TCRdb keeps only in-frame clones here, not all; method: immunoSEQ multiplex PCR. Of 550,000 to 750,000 clones in the sample, over 95% are singletons; the top ten hold 0.1% to 0.11%. The sequencing sample was made of naive CD8+ T cells sorted from blood. The source is a woman aged 30 to 39 in good health. CDR3s include the opening cysteine and the closing phenylalanine or tryptophan. The order of the fields is V gene, clone size, D gene, J gene, CDR3 DNA, CDR3 protein. The D gene is left open where the match is weak. Size tells how often a clone was seen (once, few, many) or the class of an expanded clone, and some rows leave it out.

TRBV7-9	-	-	TRBJ1-1	TGTGCCAGCAGTCCACCGGAGACAGCAATTAGGCTCATGAACACTGAAGCTTTCTTT	CASSPPETAIRLMNTEAFF
TRBV28	-	TRBD1	TRBJ1-1	TGTGCCAGCAGCTACCCGGGACAGGGTTTGGATACCTTTATGAACACTGAAGCTTTCTTT	CASSYPGQGLDTFMNTEAFF
TRBV19	-	TRBD2	TRBJ2-3	TGTGCCAGTAGCCCGAGCCCCGCGGCTAGCGGGAGCACAGATACGCAGTATTTT	CASSPSPAASGSTDTQYF
TRBV10-2	-	TRBD1	TRBJ2-7	TGCGCCAGCAGTGATCCGGGACAGTCCTACGAGCAGTACTTC	CASSDPGQSYEQYF
TRBV6-1	-	TRBD1	TRBJ2-1	TGTGCCAGCAGTGCAGGGGGCTGGGACAATGAGCAGTTCTTC	CASSAGGWDNEQFF
TRBV10-1	-	TRBD2	TRBJ2-1	TGCGCCAGCAGTGACCACGGACTAGCGGGAGTCAATAGCAATGAGCAGTTCTTC	CASSDHGLAGVNSNEQFF
TRBV5-6	-	-	TRBJ2-7	TGTGCCAGCAGCACCGACAGCTCCTACGAGCAGTACTTC	CASSTDSSYEQYF
TRBV5-1	-	TRBD1	TRBJ2-1	TGCGCCAGCAGCTTGAAAGGGACAGGGGTCAGGAATGAGCAGTTCTTC	CASSLKGTGVRNEQFF
TRBV27	-	TRBD2	TRBJ2-1	TGTGCCAGCAGCGGACTAGCGGGAACTGACAATGAGCAGTTCTTC	CASSGLAGTDNEQFF
TRBV28	-	-	TRBJ2-7	TGTGCCAGCACCCCCTTTCCCGGAGGTTCGGCCTACGAGCAGTACTTC	CASTPFPGGSAYEQYF
TRBV2	few	-	TRBJ1-2	TGTGCCAGCAGAGCGGGACACTCCAACTATGGCTACACCTTC	CASRAGHSNYGYTF
TRBV14	once	-	TRBJ2-5	TGTGCCAGCAGCCAAGGATTTGGAGAGACCCAGTACTTC	CASSQGFGETQYF
TRBV6-1	-	-	TRBJ1-1	TGTGCCAGCAGTCATGTACAGGGTATGAACACTGAAGCTTTCTTT	CASSHVQGMNTEAFF
TRBV15	-	TRBD1	TRBJ1-1	TGTGCCACCAGCAAGGGGGCCGGGATTAAAACTGAAGCTTTCTTT	CATSKGAGIKTEAFF
TRBV19	-	-	TRBJ1-1	TGTGCCAGTAGTATGATGGACACCCGAACTGAAGCTTTCTTT	CASSMMDTRTEAFF